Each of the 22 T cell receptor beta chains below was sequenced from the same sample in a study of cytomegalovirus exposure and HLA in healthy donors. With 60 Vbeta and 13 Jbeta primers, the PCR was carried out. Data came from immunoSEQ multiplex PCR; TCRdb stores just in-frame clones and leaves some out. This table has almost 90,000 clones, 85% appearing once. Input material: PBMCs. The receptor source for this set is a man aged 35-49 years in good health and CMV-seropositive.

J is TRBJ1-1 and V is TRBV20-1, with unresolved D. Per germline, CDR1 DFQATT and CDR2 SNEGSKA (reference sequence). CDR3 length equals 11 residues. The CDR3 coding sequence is TGCAGCGCCCGCGGAGGGCCTGAAGCTTTCTTT. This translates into CSARGGPEAFF.

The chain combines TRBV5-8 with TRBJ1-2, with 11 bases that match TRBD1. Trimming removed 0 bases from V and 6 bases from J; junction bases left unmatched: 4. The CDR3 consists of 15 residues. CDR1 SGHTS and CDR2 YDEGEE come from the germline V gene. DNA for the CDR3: TGTGCCAGCAGCTTGGCTGGGACAGGGGGTCATGGCTACACCTTC. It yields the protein CASSLAGTGGHGYTF.

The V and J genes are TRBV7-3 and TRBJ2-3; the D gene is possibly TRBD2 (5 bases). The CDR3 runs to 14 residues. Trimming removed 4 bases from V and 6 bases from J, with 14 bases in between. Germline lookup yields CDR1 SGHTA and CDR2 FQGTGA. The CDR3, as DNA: TGTGCCAGCAGCTCCTCGAGGGCCGTGGATACGCAGTATTTT. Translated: CASSSSRAVDTQYF. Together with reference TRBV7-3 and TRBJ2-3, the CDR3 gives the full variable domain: GAGVSQTPSNKVTEKGKYVELRCDPISGHTALYWYRQSLGQGPEFLIYFQGTGAADDSGLPNDRFFAVRPEGSVSTLKIQRTERGDSAVYLCASSSSRAVDTQYFGPGTRLTVL.

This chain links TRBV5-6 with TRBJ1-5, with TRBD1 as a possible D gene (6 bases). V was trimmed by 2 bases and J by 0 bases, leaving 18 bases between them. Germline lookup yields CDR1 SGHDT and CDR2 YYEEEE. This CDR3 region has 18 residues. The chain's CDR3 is CASSLRQGKIYSNQPQHF. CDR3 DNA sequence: TGTGCCAGCAGCTTAAGGCAGGGGAAGATTTATAGCAATCAGCCCCAGCATTTT. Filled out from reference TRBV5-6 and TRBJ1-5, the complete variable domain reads DAGVTQSPTHLIKTRGQQVTLRCSPKSGHDTVSWYQQALGQGPQFIFQYYEEEERQRGNFPDRFSGHQFPNYSSELNVNALLLGDSALYLCASSLRQGKIYSNQPQHFGDGTRLSIL.

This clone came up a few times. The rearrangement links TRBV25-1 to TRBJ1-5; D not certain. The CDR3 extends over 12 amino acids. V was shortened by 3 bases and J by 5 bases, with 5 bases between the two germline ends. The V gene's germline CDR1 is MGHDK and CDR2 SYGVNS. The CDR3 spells CASSEGHQPQHF. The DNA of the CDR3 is TGTGCCAGCAGTGAGGGCCATCAGCCCCAGCATTTT.

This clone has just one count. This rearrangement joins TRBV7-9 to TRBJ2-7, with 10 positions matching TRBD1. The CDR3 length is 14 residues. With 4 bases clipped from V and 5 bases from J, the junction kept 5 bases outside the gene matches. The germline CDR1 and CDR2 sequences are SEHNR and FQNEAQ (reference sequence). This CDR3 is CASSSRQGAHEQYF. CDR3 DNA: TGTGCCAGCAGCTCCCGACAGGGGGCCCACGAGCAGTACTTC. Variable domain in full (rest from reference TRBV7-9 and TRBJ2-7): DTGVSQNPRHKITKRGQNVTFRCDPISEHNRLYWYRQTLGQGPEFLTYFQNEAQLEKSRLLSDRFSAERPKGSFSTLEIQRTEQGDSAMYLCASSSRQGAHEQYFGPGTRLTVT.

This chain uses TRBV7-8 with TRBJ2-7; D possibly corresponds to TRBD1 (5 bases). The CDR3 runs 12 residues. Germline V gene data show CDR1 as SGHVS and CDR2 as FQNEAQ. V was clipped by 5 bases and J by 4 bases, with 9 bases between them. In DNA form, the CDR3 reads TGTGCCAGCAGCGCCAGACAGTACGAGCAGTACTTC. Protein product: CASSARQYEQYF.

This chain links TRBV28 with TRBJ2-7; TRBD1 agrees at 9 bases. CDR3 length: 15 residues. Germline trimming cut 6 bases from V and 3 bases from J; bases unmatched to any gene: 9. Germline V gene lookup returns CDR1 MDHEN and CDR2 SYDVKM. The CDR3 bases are TGTGCCAGCAGCCGGACAGGGGCGGGTTTCTACGAGCAGTACTTC. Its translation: CASSRTGAGFYEQYF.

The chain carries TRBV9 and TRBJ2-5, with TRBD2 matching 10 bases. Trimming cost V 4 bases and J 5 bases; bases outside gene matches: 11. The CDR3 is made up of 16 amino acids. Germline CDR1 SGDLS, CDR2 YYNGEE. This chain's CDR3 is CASSPRAVAGGETQYF. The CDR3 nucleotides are TGTGCCAGCAGCCCCCGGGCGGTAGCGGGAGGTGAGACCCAGTACTTC.

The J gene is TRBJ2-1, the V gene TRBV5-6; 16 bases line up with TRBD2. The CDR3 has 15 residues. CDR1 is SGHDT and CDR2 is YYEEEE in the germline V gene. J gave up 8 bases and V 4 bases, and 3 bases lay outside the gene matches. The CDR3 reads CASSLGLAGGYEQFF. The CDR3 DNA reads TGTGCCAGCAGCCTGGGACTAGCGGGAGGGTATGAGCAGTTCTTC.

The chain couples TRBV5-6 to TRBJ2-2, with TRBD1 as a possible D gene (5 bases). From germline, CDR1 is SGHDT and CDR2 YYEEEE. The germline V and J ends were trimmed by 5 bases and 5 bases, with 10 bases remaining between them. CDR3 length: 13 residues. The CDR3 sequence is CASRPRVTGELFF. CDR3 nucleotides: TGTGCCAGCAGACCCAGGGTGACCGGGGAGCTGTTTTTT.

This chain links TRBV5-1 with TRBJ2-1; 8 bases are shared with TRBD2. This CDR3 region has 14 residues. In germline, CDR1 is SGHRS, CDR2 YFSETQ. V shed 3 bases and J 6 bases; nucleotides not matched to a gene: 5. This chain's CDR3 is CASSSGTRVNEQFF. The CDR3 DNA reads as TGCGCCAGCAGCTCCGGGACTAGGGTCAATGAGCAGTTCTTC.

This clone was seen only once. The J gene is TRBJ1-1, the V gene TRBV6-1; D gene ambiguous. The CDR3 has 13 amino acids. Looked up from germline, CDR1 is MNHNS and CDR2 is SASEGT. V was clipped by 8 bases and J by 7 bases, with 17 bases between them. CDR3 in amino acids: CASGRKSNGEAFF. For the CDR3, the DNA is TGTGCCAGCGGGAGGAAAAGTAATGGTGAAGCTTTCTTT.

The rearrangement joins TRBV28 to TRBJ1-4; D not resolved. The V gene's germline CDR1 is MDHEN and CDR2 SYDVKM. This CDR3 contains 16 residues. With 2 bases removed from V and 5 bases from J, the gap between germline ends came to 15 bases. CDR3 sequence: CASSLGFWAGNEKLFF. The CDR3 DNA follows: TGTGCCAGCAGTTTAGGTTTTTGGGCTGGGAATGAAAAACTGTTTTTT.

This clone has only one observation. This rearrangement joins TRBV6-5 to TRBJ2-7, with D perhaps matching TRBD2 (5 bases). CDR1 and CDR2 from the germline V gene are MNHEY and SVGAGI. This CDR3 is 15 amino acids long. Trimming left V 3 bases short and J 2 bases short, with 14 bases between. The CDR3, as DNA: TGTGCCAGCAGTTATTTCCCGGGAAATACCTACGAGCAGTACTTC. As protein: CASSYFPGNTYEQYF.

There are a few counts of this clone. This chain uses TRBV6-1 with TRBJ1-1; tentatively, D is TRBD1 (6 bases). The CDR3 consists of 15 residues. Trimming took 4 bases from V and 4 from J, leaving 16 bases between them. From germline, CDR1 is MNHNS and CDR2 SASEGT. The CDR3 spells CASSGQAQRSTEAFF. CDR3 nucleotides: TGTGCCAGCAGTGGACAGGCACAGAGATCCACTGAAGCTTTCTTT.

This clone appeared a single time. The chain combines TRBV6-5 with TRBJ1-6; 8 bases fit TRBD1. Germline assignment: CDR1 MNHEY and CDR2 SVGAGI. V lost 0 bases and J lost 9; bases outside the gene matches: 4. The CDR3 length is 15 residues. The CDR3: CASSYSDRGTSPLHF. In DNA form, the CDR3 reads TGTGCCAGCAGTTACTCAGACAGGGGCACTTCACCCCTCCACTTT.

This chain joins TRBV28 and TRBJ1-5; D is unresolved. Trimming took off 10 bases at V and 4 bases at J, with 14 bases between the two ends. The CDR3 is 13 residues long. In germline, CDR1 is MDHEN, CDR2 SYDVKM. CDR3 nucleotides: TGTGCCACCCCGCTTGGAGAAAATCAGCCCCAGCATTTT. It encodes CATPLGENQPQHF.

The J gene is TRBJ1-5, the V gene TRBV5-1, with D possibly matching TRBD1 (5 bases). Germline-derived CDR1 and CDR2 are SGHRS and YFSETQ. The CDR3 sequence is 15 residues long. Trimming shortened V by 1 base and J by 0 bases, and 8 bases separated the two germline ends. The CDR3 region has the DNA TGCGCCAGCAGCTTGACAGGTAATAGCAATCAGCCCCAGCATTTT. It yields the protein CASSLTGNSNQPQHF.

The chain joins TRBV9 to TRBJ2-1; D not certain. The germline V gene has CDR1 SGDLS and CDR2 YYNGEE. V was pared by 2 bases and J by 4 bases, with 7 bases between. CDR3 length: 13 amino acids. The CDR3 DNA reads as TGTGCCAGCAGCGTGGCGGATTACAATGAGCAGTTCTTC. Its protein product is CASSVADYNEQFF.

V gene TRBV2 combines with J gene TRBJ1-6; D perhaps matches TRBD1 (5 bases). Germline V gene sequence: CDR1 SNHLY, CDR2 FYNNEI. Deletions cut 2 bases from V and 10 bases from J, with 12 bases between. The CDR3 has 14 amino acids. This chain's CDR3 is CASSEKRGSSPLHF. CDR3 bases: TGTGCCAGCAGTGAAAAAAGGGGATCATCACCCCTCCACTTT.

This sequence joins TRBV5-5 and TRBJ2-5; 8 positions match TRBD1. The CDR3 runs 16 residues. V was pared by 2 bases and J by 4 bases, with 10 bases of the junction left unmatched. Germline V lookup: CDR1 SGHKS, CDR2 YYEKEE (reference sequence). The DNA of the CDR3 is TGTGCCAGCAGCTTTTCCCTTACAGGGGGAGCAGAGACCCAGTACTTC. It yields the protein CASSFSLTGGAETQYF.